This T cell receptor (beta chain) was found in a study of T cells in tumors after PD-1 blockade. The overall study: Some patients also took daily vismodegib 150 mg during anti-PD-1 treatment.

About this clone: No antigen is known for it.

Only in-frame clones appear in the TCRdb table, and some are missing; sequencing was by immunoSEQ multiplex PCR. This sample has 11,000 to 15,000 clones, with around 70% found just once. Findings of the study overall: Blood contained about 44% of the tumor's TCR clonotypes.

CDR3 length: 15 residues. The germline gives CDR1 SGHVS, CDR2 FNYEAQ. Trimming removed 1 base from V and 2 bases from J, with 8 bases in between. Treatment was either pembrolizumab 200 mg every 3 weeks or cemiplimab 350 mg every 2 weeks. V usage is TRBV7-6 and J usage is TRBJ1-4; the D gene is possibly TRBD1 (5 bases). This clonotype originated in a human donor with cutaneous squamous cell carcinoma. Sequencing was performed on tumor tissue, taken after anti-PD-1 treatment. The CDR3 sequence: CASSLGGNTNEKLFF. The CDR3 bases are TGTGCCAGCAGCTTAGGGGGGAATACTAATGAAAAACTGTTTTTT.